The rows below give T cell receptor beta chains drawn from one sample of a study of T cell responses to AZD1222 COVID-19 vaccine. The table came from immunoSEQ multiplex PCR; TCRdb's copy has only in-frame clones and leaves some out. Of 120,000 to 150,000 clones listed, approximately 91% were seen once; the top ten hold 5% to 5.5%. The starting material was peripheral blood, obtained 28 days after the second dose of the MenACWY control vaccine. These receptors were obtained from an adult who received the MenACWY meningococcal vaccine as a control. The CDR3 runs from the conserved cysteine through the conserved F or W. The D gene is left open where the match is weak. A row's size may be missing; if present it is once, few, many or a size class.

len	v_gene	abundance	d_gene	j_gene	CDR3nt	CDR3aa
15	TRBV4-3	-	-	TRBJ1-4	TGCGCCAGCAGCGTAAAGGCAGGGCTAAATGAAAAACTGTTTTTT	CASSVKAGLNEKLFF
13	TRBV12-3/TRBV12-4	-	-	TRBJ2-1	TGTGCCAGCAGCCCGATTTCGTCCGGGGAGCAGTTCTTC	CASSPISSGEQFF
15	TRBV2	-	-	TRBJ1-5	TGTGCCAGCAGCCCCCAAGGCTTAAGCAATCAGCCCCAGCATTTT	CASSPQGLSNQPQHF
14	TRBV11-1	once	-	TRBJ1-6	TGTGCCAGCAGCCAACTCGCACAGGGATCACCCCTCCACTTT	CASSQLAQGSPLHF
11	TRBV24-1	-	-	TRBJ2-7	TGTGCCACCAGTGGGGGCTACGAGCAGTACTTC	CATSGGYEQYF
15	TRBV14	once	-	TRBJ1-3	TGTGCCAGCAGCCAAGTCCACGGCTCTGGAAACACCATATATTTT	CASSQVHGSGNTIYF
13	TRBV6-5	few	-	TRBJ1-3	TGTGCCAGCAGGGAGAGCTCTGGAAACACCATATATTTT	CASRESSGNTIYF
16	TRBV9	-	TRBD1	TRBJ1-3	TGTGCCAGCAGCGTAGAGGGACAGGGGGTCGGAAACACCATATATTTT	CASSVEGQGVGNTIYF
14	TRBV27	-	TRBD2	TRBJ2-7	TGTGCCAGCATTTGGACTAGCGGGAGGTACGAGCAGTACTTC	CASIWTSGRYEQYF
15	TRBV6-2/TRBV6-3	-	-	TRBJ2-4	TGTGCCAGCAGTTCTGGCGGGGTAGCCAAAAACATTCAGTACTTC	CASSSGGVAKNIQYF
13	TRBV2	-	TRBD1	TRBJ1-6	TGTGCCAGCAGCGAGACAGGGGATTCACCCCTCCACTTT	CASSETGDSPLHF
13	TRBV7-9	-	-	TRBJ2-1	TGTGCCAGCAGCACTAAGACAGACGGGGAGCAGTTCTTC	CASSTKTDGEQFF
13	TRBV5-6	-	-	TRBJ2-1	TGTGCCAGCAGCTTGGGACTCTACTATGAGCAGTTCTTC	CASSLGLYYEQFF
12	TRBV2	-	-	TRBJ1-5	TGTGCCAGCAGTGAAGGGGGCCAGCCCCAGCATTTT	CASSEGGQPQHF
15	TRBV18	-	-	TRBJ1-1	TGTGCCAGCTCACCACCTGCAGGGCAGTCCACTGAAGCTTTCTTT	CASSPPAGQSTEAFF
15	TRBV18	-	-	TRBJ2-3	TGTGCCAGCTCAGCATCACAAATGGTTGGAGATACGCAGTATTTT	CASSASQMVGDTQYF
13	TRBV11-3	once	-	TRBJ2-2	TGTGCCAGCAGCTTAGGGGTTACCGGGGAGCTGTTTTTT	CASSLGVTGELFF
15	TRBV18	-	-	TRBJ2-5	TGTGCCAGCTCACCACGGACGGACGAAGGAAAGACCCAGTACTTC	CASSPRTDEGKTQYF
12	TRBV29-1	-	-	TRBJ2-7	TGCAGCGTTGTAGACCTTCTCTACGAGCAGTACTTC	CSVVDLLYEQYF
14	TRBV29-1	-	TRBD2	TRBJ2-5	TGCAGCGTTGGTGTCGCGGGGGGGCAAGAGACCCAGTACTTC	CSVGVAGGQETQYF
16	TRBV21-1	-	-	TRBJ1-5	TGTGCCAGCAGCAAAAGGGCAAGATATAGCAATCAGCCCCAGCATTTT	CASSKRARYSNQPQHF
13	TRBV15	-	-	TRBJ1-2	TGTGCCACCAGCAGAGGGCAGGGTGGTGGCTACACCTTC	CATSRGQGGGYTF
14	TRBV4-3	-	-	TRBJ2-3	TGCGCCAGCAGCCAAGAGGGAATGTCGGATACGCAGTATTTT	CASSQEGMSDTQYF
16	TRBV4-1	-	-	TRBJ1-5	TGCGCCAGCAGCCAAGAAGGCGTTAATAGCAATCAGCCCCAGCATTTT	CASSQEGVNSNQPQHF
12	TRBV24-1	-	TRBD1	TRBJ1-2	TGTGCCACCGGGGACAGGACTAATGGCTACACCTTC	CATGDRTNGYTF
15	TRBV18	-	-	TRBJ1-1	TGTGCCAGCTCACCCGCCTCGGGGAGGGGCACTGAAGCTTTCTTT	CASSPASGRGTEAFF
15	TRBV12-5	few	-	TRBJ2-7	TGTGCTAGTGGTTTGGTAAAGATCACCAGCTACGAGCAGTACTTC	CASGLVKITSYEQYF
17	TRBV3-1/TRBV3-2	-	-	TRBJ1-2	TGTGCCAGCAGCCAAGGGCTTCAACGGAACCTGGAGTATGGCTACACCTTC	CASSQGLQRNLEYGYTF
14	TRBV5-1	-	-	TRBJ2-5	TGCGCCAGCAGCTTGTGGCAGGGTCAAGAGACCCAGTACTTC	CASSLWQGQETQYF
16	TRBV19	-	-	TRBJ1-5	TGTGCCAGTAGTATTCTCGGGGGCCGAGGCAATCAGCCCCAGCATTTT	CASSILGGRGNQPQHF
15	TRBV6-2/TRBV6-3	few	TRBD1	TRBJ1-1	TGTGCCAGCAGCGACAGGGCGGGACCGTACACTGAAGCTTTCTTT	CASSDRAGPYTEAFF
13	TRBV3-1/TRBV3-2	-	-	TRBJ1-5	TGTGCCAGCAGCCAACAGGGAGGTCAGCCCCAGCATTTT	CASSQQGGQPQHF
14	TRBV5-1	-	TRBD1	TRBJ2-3	TGCGCCAGCAGCGAGGACAGGCCCACAGATACGCAGTATTTT	CASSEDRPTDTQYF
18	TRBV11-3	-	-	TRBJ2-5	TGTGCCAGCAGCTTAGATCGGTGGGGTATCGGCAGCCAAGAGACCCAGTACTTC	CASSLDRWGIGSQETQYF
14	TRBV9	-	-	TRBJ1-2	TGTGCCAGCAGCGTCGGGCCAGGGTACTATGGCTACACCTTC	CASSVGPGYYGYTF
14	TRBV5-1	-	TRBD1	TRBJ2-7	TGCGCCAGCAGCTTCCTTACAGGGGACCACGAGCAGTACTTC	CASSFLTGDHEQYF
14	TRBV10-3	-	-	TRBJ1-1	TGTGCCAGTTCTTCGACAGGAGTGAACACTGAAGCTTTCTTT	CASSSTGVNTEAFF
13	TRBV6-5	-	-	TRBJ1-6	TGTGCCAGCAGCCTGGGTTTCGAGGCATCCCTCCACTTT	CASSLGFEASLHF
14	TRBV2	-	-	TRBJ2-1	TGTGCATCACAGGCTAGTGGGTCCTACAATGAGCAGTTCTTC	CASQASGSYNEQFF
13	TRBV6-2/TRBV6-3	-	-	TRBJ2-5	TGTGCCAGCAGCCGGACAGTCCCGGAGACCCAGTACTTC	CASSRTVPETQYF
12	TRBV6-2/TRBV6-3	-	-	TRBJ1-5	TGTGCCAGCAGTACGAACCCAAAACCCCAGCATTTT	CASSTNPKPQHF
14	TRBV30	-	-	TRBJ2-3	TGTGCCTGGAGTGTGGGGGGCGCGGCAGATACGCAGTATTTT	CAWSVGGAADTQYF
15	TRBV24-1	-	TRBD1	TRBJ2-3	TGTGCCACCAGCTTCACAGGGGGCGAAGTAGATACGCAGTATTTT	CATSFTGGEVDTQYF
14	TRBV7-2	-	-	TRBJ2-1	TGTGCCAGCAGCGCCGGTAACAGGGAGAATGAGCAGTTCTTC	CASSAGNRENEQFF
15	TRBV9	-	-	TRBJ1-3	TGTGCCAGCAGCGTGGAGGGGACGCCTGGAAACACCATATATTTT	CASSVEGTPGNTIYF
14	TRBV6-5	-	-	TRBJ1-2	TGTGCCAGCAGTCTCCTCGGCGGGGGCGGGGGCTACACCTTC	CASSLLGGGGGYTF
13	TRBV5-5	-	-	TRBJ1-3	TGTGCCAGCAGCTTGGAGCGGCTACCCACCATATATTTT	CASSLERLPTIYF
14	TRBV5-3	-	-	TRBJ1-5	TGTGCCAGAAGCTTGGCTCGCGGGAATCAGCCCCAGCATTTT	CARSLARGNQPQHF
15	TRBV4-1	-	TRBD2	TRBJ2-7	TGCGCCAGCAGCCGAGGGACTAGCGGGGACTACGAGCAGTACTTC	CASSRGTSGDYEQYF
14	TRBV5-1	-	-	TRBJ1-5	TGCGCCAGCAGACGGGACCCCGGCGATCAGCCCCAGCATTTT	CASRRDPGDQPQHF
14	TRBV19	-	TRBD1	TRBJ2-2	TGTGCCAGTAGTAAGGGACAGGGCACCGGGGAGCTGTTTTTT	CASSKGQGTGELFF
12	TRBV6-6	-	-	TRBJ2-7	TGTGCCAGCAGCGCTAGGTTCTACGAGCAGTACTTC	CASSARFYEQYF
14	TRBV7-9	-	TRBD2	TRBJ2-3	TGTGCCAGCAGCTGGACTAGCTCTGTAGATACGCAGTATTTT	CASSWTSSVDTQYF
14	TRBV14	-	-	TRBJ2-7	TGTGCCAGCAGCCGAGGACATCTGTTCCGGGAGCAGTACTTC	CASSRGHLFREQYF